Below, 32 T cell receptor beta chains from the same sample are listed, as sequenced in a study of cytomegalovirus exposure and HLA in healthy donors. Researchers ran the PCR with 60 Vbeta and 13 Jbeta primers. The repertoire was sequenced with immunoSEQ multiplex PCR; TCRdb's copy has only in-frame clones and lacks some. The profile shows under 150,000 clones, under 90% of them singletons. The sample taken for sequencing was PBMCs. Receptor source: a woman aged 18-30 years in good health and CMV-seronegative.

A few counts support this clone. This chain joins TRBV15 and TRBJ1-1; no definite D call. The CDR3 runs 13 residues. Trimming took off 1 base at V and 10 bases at J, with 13 bases between the two ends. Germline CDR1 LNHNV, CDR2 YYDKDF (reference sequence). The chain's CDR3 is CATSRVRAEGAFF. The CDR3 DNA is TGTGCCACCAGCAGAGTCAGAGCGGAGGGAGCTTTCTTT.

The chain joins TRBV30 to TRBJ1-2; 7 nucleotides agree with TRBD1. The J segment lost 4 bases and the V segment lost 3 bases, leaving 2 bases of the junction unmatched. Per germline, CDR1 GTSNPN and CDR2 SVGIG (reference sequence). CDR3 length: 12 amino acids. The CDR3 nucleotides read TGTGCCTGGAGATCAGGGGGCTATGGCTACACCTTC. It encodes CAWRSGGYGYTF.

The chain recombines TRBV5-1 with TRBJ2-1; the D gene is possibly TRBD2 (5 bases). Germline V CDR1 and CDR2: SGHRS, YFSETQ. The CDR3 is 14 amino acids. V shed 7 bases and J shed 14 bases, with 25 bases lying between them. The CDR3 coding sequence is TGCGCCAGCCTACCCCTTCAGGACTCGGAGGTTAAGTTCTTC. Its translation: CASLPLQDSEVKFF. The full variable domain, rest sourced from reference TRBV5-1 and TRBJ2-1, is KAGVTQTPRYLIKTRGQQVTLSCSPISGHRSVSWYQQTPGQGLQFLFEYFSETQRNKGNFPGRFSGRQFSNSRSEMNVSTLELGDSALYLCASLPLQDSEVKFFGPGTRLTVL.

Of note for this clone: Distinct nucleotide sequences in the sample also encode this CDR3. The rearrangement uses TRBV6-1 and TRBJ1-4; the D gene is possibly TRBD1 (5 bases). Trimming stripped 0 bases from V and 5 bases from J, with 10 bases between. CDR3 length equals 15 residues. Germline assignment: CDR1 MNHNS and CDR2 SASEGT. The CDR3 spells CASSEAWTMNEKLFF. In DNA form, the CDR3 reads TGTGCCAGCAGTGAAGCATGGACAATGAATGAAAAACTGTTTTTT.

The V call is TRBV13, the J call TRBJ2-2; TRBD2 matches at 9 bases. The germline CDR1 and CDR2 sequences are PRHDT and FYEKMQ (reference sequence). V lost 5 bases and J lost 8; bases outside the gene matches: 6. This CDR3 is built from 14 residues. CDR3 loop: CASSPGTSKGELFF. The CDR3 DNA reads TGTGCCAGCAGCCCCGGGACTAGCAAAGGGGAGCTGTTTTTT. The whole variable domain, remainder taken from reference TRBV13 and TRBJ2-2, is AAGVIQSPRHLIKEKRETATLKCYPIPRHDTVYWYQQGPGQDPQFLISFYEKMQSDKGSIPDRFSAQQFSDYHSELNMSSLELGDSALYFCASSPGTSKGELFFGEGSRLTVL.

The V call is TRBV18, the J call TRBJ2-3; D unresolved. V lost 1 base and J lost 2, with 10 bases in between. The CDR3 is 15 amino acids. Per germline, CDR1 KGHSH and CDR2 LQKENI. CDR3 DNA sequence: TGTGCCAGCTCACCACAGATTTCTAACACAGATACGCAGTATTTT. Residues: CASSPQISNTDTQYF.

V usage is TRBV5-1 and J usage is TRBJ2-5; TRBD1 matches 7 bases. The CDR3 consists of 15 residues. V lost 1 base, J lost 1 base, and 4 bases stayed unmatched. Germline-derived CDR1 and CDR2 are SGHRS and YFSETQ. The chain's CDR3 is CASSLQTGSQETQYF. The CDR3, as DNA: TGCGCCAGCAGCTTGCAGACAGGGTCCCAAGAGACCCAGTACTTC.

CDR3: CASKIGGNEQFF. The DNA for the CDR3 is TGTGCCAGCAAAATAGGAGGGAATGAGCAGTTCTTC. The gene calls are TRBV2 and TRBJ2-1; D possibly corresponds to TRBD2 (6 bases). V shed 7 bases and J shed 7 bases, with 11 bases lying between them. This CDR3 has 12 residues. Germline V CDR1 and CDR2: SNHLY, FYNNEI.

The chain joins TRBV11-2 to TRBJ2-2; D gene uncertain. This CDR3 contains 13 residues. Trimming took off 0 bases at V and 6 bases at J, with 5 bases between the two ends. The germline CDR1 and CDR2 sequences are SGHAT and FQNNGV. CDR3: CASSLELAGELFF. The DNA of the CDR3 is TGTGCCAGCAGCTTAGAACTGGCCGGGGAGCTGTTTTTT.

Comments on this clone: This specimen includes other DNA sequences encoding the same CDR3. The chain recombines TRBV6-5 with TRBJ2-3; 12 nucleotides match TRBD2. This CDR3 has 15 residues. The junction had 4 bases not matched to a gene; V was cut back by 6 bases and J by 3 bases. The germline V gene has CDR1 MNHEY and CDR2 SVGAGI. Here the CDR3 reads CASRTGLAGTDTQYF. The DNA for the CDR3 is TGTGCCAGCAGGACCGGACTAGCGGGAACAGATACGCAGTATTTT.

This clone was recorded once. The V call is TRBV28, the J call TRBJ2-7; TRBD2 agrees at 8 bases. CDR3 length equals 12 residues. Germline CDR1 is MDHEN and CDR2 is SYDVKM. With 8 bases clipped from V and 6 bases from J, the junction kept 6 bases outside the gene matches. The CDR3 spells CASFGRAAEQYF. Written as DNA, the CDR3 is TGTGCCAGCTTCGGGAGGGCGGCCGAGCAGTACTTC. Filled out from reference TRBV28 and TRBJ2-7, the complete variable domain reads DVKVTQSSRYLVKRTGEKVFLECVQDMDHENMFWYRQDPGLGLRLIYFSYDVKMKEKGDIPEGYSVSREKKERFSLILESASTNQTSMYLCASFGRAAEQYFGPGTRLTVT.

The count of this clone is one. The CDR3 DNA sequence: TGTGCCAGCAGTTTAACGGGGGGAATAACCTACGAGCAGTACGTC. It codes for CASSLTGGITYEQYV. The chain couples TRBV28 to TRBJ2-7; TRBD2 matches at 7 bases. The trim removed 2 bases at V and 2 bases at J, leaving 6 bases unmatched. This CDR3 contains 15 residues. CDR1 is MDHEN, CDR2 SYDVKM, per germline.

The J gene is TRBJ1-4, the V gene TRBV19, with 8 bases that match TRBD1. The junction had 7 bases not matched to a gene; V was cut back by 5 bases and J by 8 bases. The CDR3 contains 14 residues. Germline lookup yields CDR1 LNHDA and CDR2 SQIVND (reference sequence). CDR3 nucleotide sequence: TGTGCCAGTAGTCTTACAGGGGGGGTGGAAAAACTGTTTTTT. This codes for CASSLTGGVEKLFF.

This clone was seen just once. The rearrangement joins TRBV29-1 to TRBJ2-3; perhaps TRBD2 as D (6 bases). Germline assignment: CDR1 SQVTM and CDR2 ANQGSEA. Trimming pared 4 bases from V and 4 bases from J, leaving 12 bases between. The CDR3 has 13 residues. CDR3 amino acids: CSVAVGGADTQYF. For the CDR3, the DNA is TGCAGCGTTGCAGTTGGAGGGGCAGATACGCAGTATTTT.

This clone showed up just a few times. V gene TRBV2 combines with J gene TRBJ1-4, with 9 bases matching TRBD1. The CDR3 loop spans 15 amino acids. The V gene end was trimmed by 6 bases and the J gene end by 7 bases; junction bases not matched to a gene: 9. Germline V gene lookup returns CDR1 SNHLY and CDR2 FYNNEI. The CDR3 here is CASRGWTGAGEKLFF. The CDR3 DNA is TGTGCCAGCAGGGGATGGACAGGGGCGGGTGAAAAACTGTTTTTT.

This sequence joins TRBV12-5 and TRBJ1-5; D might be TRBD1 (6 bases). The CDR3 runs 13 residues. CDR1 LGHNT and CDR2 FRNRAP come from the germline V gene. Trimming removed 5 bases from V and 5 bases from J, with 10 bases in between. Here the CDR3 reads CASGTDSYQPQHF. The CDR3 DNA reads TGTGCTAGTGGTACGGACAGTTATCAGCCCCAGCATTTT.

This chain links TRBV28 with TRBJ2-7; D ambiguous. V dropped 6 bases and J dropped 1 base, with 25 bases sitting between them. Germline V gene data show CDR1 as MDHEN and CDR2 as SYDVKM. There are 18 residues in the CDR3. In DNA, the CDR3 is TGTGCCAGCAGCTCCCCTCTCGAGTTGCAGGTCCATTCCTACGAGCAGTACTTC. Its translation: CASSSPLELQVHSYEQYF.

The chain has TRBV7-9 and TRBJ1-5, with D maybe TRBD1 (6 bases). The CDR3 extends over 16 amino acids. Germline loops: CDR1 SEHNR, CDR2 FQNEAQ (reference sequence). The V end lost 9 bases, the J end lost 7 bases, and 25 bases lay between the germline ends. CDR3 loop: CARKGWGGQGKQPQHF. As DNA, the CDR3 is TGTGCCAGAAAGGGATGGGGGGGGCAGGGGAAACAGCCCCAGCATTTT.

This clone was recorded a few times. The chain employs TRBV6-5 and TRBJ1-1; D is possibly TRBD1 (5 bases). Germline CDR1 MNHEY, CDR2 SVGAGI. The CDR3 length is 13 residues. Trimming pared 6 bases from V and 1 base from J, leaving 9 bases between. The CDR3 loop reads CASRVGGNTEAFF. The DNA for the CDR3 is TGTGCCAGCAGGGTCGGGGGGAACACTGAAGCTTTCTTT.

This chain uses TRBV29-1 with TRBJ1-2; tentatively, D is TRBD1 (5 bases). This CDR3 has 11 residues. Trimming took 5 bases from V and 8 from J, leaving 12 bases between them. Germline lookup yields CDR1 SQVTM and CDR2 ANQGSEA. This chain's CDR3 is CSVRREGGYTF. The CDR3 DNA reads TGCAGCGTTCGCAGGGAAGGCGGCTACACCTTC.

The chain couples TRBV27 to TRBJ1-6; D perhaps matches TRBD1 (6 bases). The CDR3 is 15 residues long. Germline V lookup: CDR1 MNHEY, CDR2 SMNVEV (reference sequence). The germline V and J ends were trimmed by 9 bases and 5 bases, with 17 bases remaining between them. The CDR3 DNA sequence: TGTGCCAGTAGAGTTTACAGGGTACATAATTCACCCCTCCACTTT. Its translation is CASRVYRVHNSPLHF.

The chain combines TRBV30 with TRBJ1-5, with 8 bases aligning to TRBD1. The CDR3 runs 14 residues. V dropped 4 bases and J dropped 5; count of bases not matched to a gene: 7. Germline values: CDR1 GTSNPN, CDR2 SVGIG (reference sequence). This chain's CDR3 is CAWTGQGGHQPQHF. CDR3 nucleotides: TGTGCCTGGACCGGACAGGGAGGTCATCAGCCCCAGCATTTT.

The chain combines TRBV27 with TRBJ1-1, with 9 bases that match TRBD1. This CDR3 spans 16 amino acids. Germline trimming cut 5 bases from V and 2 bases from J; bases unmatched to any gene: 9. In germline, CDR1 is MNHEY, CDR2 SMNVEV (reference sequence). CDR3: CASSLGQGRTNTEAFF. The CDR3 coding sequence is TGTGCCAGCAGTCTAGGACAGGGGCGGACAAACACTGAAGCTTTCTTT.

This chain joins TRBV28 and TRBJ1-3; TRBD1 matches at 8 bases. Looked up from germline, CDR1 is MDHEN and CDR2 is SYDVKM. The CDR3 loop spans 16 amino acids. V lost 4 bases and J lost 8; bases outside the gene matches: 13. The CDR3 region has the DNA TGTGCCAGCAGTTCGGGCAGGGGGCATTTAAGGGACACCATATATTTT. Amino acid sequence: CASSSGRGHLRDTIYF.

Only one count was recorded for this clone. This chain connects TRBV5-1 to TRBJ2-3; TRBD1 is a possible D gene (5 bases). The CDR3 has 13 residues. V was clipped by 7 bases and J by 2 bases, with 11 bases between them. Germline values: CDR1 SGHRS, CDR2 YFSETQ. CDR3 DNA sequence: TGCGCCAGCGCCTCACAGGTCACAGATACGCAGTATTTT. This codes for CASASQVTDTQYF.

The chain is built from TRBV14 and TRBJ2-2; D remains ambiguous. CDR3 size: 16 residues. Germline V gene data show CDR1 as SGHDN and CDR2 as FVKESK. V was shortened by 4 bases and J by 1 base, with 13 bases between the two germline ends. DNA of the CDR3: TGTGCCAGCAGCCGAGATTACAGTCTGAACACCGGGGAGCTGTTTTTT. Amino acids: CASSRDYSLNTGELFF.

This rearrangement joins TRBV7-8 to TRBJ2-1, with no clear D. Germline CDR1 SGHVS, CDR2 FQNEAQ. The CDR3 is 11 amino acids. V lost 3 bases, J lost 7 bases, and 4 bases lay in between. The CDR3 is CASSFLNEQFF. The CDR3 nucleotides are TGTGCCAGCAGCTTTTTAAATGAGCAGTTCTTC.

CDR3 residues: CASSLRDRAPNEQFF. CDR3 DNA sequence: TGTGCCAGTAGTCTCCGGGACAGGGCCCCCAATGAGCAGTTCTTC. The chain joins TRBV19 to TRBJ2-1; the match to TRBD1 covers 9 bases. The germline gives CDR1 LNHDA, CDR2 SQIVND (reference sequence). CDR3 size: 15 residues. J gave up 6 bases and V 5 bases, and 8 bases lay outside the gene matches.

The chain uses TRBV6-1 and TRBJ1-6, with D perhaps matching TRBD1 (5 bases). Germline loops: CDR1 MNHNS, CDR2 SASEGT. CDR3 length: 15 amino acids. Trimming removed 1 base from V and 11 bases from J, with 15 bases in between. The CDR3 sequence is CASSEVWGGYPPLHF. The DNA of the CDR3 is TGTGCCAGCAGTGAAGTTTGGGGGGGGTATCCACCCCTCCACTTT.

This clone was observed once. The chain employs TRBV18 and TRBJ2-5; tentative D call: TRBD2 (5 bases). Trimming left V 2 bases short and J 7 bases short, with 8 bases between. Looked up from germline, CDR1 is KGHSH and CDR2 is LQKENI. The CDR3 consists of 12 residues. CDR3 sequence: CASSPNSGTQYF. DNA of the CDR3: TGTGCCAGCTCACCAAACAGCGGGACCCAGTACTTC.

The gene calls are TRBV5-1 and TRBJ2-1; D remains ambiguous. V dropped 4 bases and J dropped 3 bases, with 14 bases sitting between them. Germline V gene data show CDR1 as SGHRS and CDR2 as YFSETQ. This CDR3 spans 15 amino acids. The CDR3 DNA reads as TGCGCCAGCAGCCCCGATCCCGGTGGCTACAATGAGCAGTTCTTC. As protein: CASSPDPGGYNEQFF.

J is TRBJ1-3 and V is TRBV7-9; 10 bases line up with TRBD1. Germline loops: CDR1 SEHNR, CDR2 FQNEAQ (reference sequence). With 6 bases clipped from V and 4 bases from J, the junction kept 6 bases outside the gene matches. The CDR3 is made up of 15 amino acids. The CDR3 DNA follows: TGTGCCAGCAGTTCGGACAGGGGGATCGGAAACACCATATATTTT. As protein: CASSSDRGIGNTIYF. Full variable domain (remainder filled in from reference TRBV7-9 and TRBJ1-3): DTGVSQNPRHKITKRGQNVTFRCDPISEHNRLYWYRQTLGQGPEFLTYFQNEAQLEKSRLLSDRFSAERPKGSFSTLEIQRTEQGDSAMYLCASSSDRGIGNTIYFGEGSWLTVV.